Below, one T cell receptor (beta chain) is given with its context. Its target is unknown. This sample is part of a study of T cells in Graves' hyperthyroidism and ophthalmopathy. Trimming removed 4 bases from V and 4 bases from J; junction bases left unmatched: 7. Germline CDR1 and CDR2: SQVTM and ANQGSEA. This CDR3 is 14 amino acids long. What was amplified from RNA transcripts were TCR beta CDR3 regions. Using the HTBI primer set, a first-round RT-PCR was run on the TCR CDR3. TCRdb ran MiXCR on the multiplex PCR reads and lists one entry per CDR3 protein. Of around 570,000 distinct CDR3 sequences detected, 20% appear once; the ten largest clones hold roughly 47%. Study-wide points: Most thyroid clonotypes expanded above 0.001 appeared in blood too.

Sequenced material: blood. The TCR sequence derives from a man aged 35 to 55 with Graves' ophthalmopathy. The chain carries TRBV29-1 and TRBJ1-1; TRBD1 matches at 9 bases. In DNA form, the CDR3 reads TGCAGCGTTGGGACAGGGGAAGGGAGCACTGAAGCTTTCTTT. It specifies CSVGTGEGSTEAFF.